Presented here are 30 T cell receptor beta chains from one specimen sequenced in a study of T cell responses to AZD1222 COVID-19 vaccine. The repertoire was sequenced with immunoSEQ multiplex PCR; TCRdb's copy has only in-frame clones and lacks some. The repertoire consists of 150,000 or so clones, with 80% to 90% occurring once and the leading ten covering about 4.7%. The sequencing here drew on peripheral blood, taken on day 0 of AZD1222 vaccination. The receptors here all came from an adult in good health.

This clone occurred once. This rearrangement joins TRBV10-3 to TRBJ2-7; D may be TRBD1 or TRBD2 (5 bases each). Germline CDR1 reads ENHRY; CDR2 reads SYGVKD. The CDR3 sequence is 12 residues long. Trimming stripped 6 bases from V and 5 bases from J, with 11 bases between. The CDR3, as DNA: TGTGCCATCAGCGGGGACGAAAACGAGCAGTACTTC. Amino acids: CAISGDENEQYF.

The chain employs TRBV28 and TRBJ1-2; a weak D match, TRBD1 (5 bases). Trimming removed 6 bases at V and 2 bases at J, with 13 bases between. The CDR3 length is 14 residues. Looked up from germline, CDR1 is MDHEN and CDR2 is SYDVKM. CDR3 sequence: CASSLDTINYGYTF. The DNA of the CDR3 is TGTGCCAGCAGCCTGGACACTATCAACTATGGCTACACCTTC.

The J gene is TRBJ1-5, the V gene TRBV5-1; D uncertain. V was clipped by 0 bases and J by 3 bases, with 10 bases between them. The CDR3 is 15 residues long. Germline V gene data show CDR1 as SGHRS and CDR2 as YFSETQ. CDR3 sequence reads: CASSLGGRTNQPQHF. The CDR3 nucleotides are TGCGCCAGCAGCTTGGGCGGCAGGACCAATCAGCCCCAGCATTTT.

This clone was seen once. The rearrangement links TRBV24-1 to TRBJ2-5, with D perhaps TRBD1 or TRBD2 (6 bases each). Trimming removed 4 bases from V and 0 bases from J, with 14 bases in between. The germline V gene has CDR1 KGHDR and CDR2 SFDVKD. The CDR3 covers 16 residues. The CDR3 nucleotides read TGTGCCACCAGTGAGGGGGGACACCAGTACCAAGAGACCCAGTACTTC. It is translated as CATSEGGHQYQETQYF.

The chain combines TRBV19 with TRBJ2-7; possible D gene TRBD2, 6 bases. Germline assignment: CDR1 LNHDA and CDR2 SQIVND (reference sequence). Between the trimmed V and J ends, which lost 3 bases and 0 bases, there was a span of 24 bases. The CDR3 extends over 19 amino acids. This CDR3 reads CASSMGIREPAGSSYEQYF. The CDR3 nucleotides read TGTGCCAGTAGTATGGGTATTCGAGAACCAGCGGGTAGCTCCTACGAGCAGTACTTC. The entire variable domain, with the rest obtained from reference TRBV19 and TRBJ2-7, is as follows: DGGITQSPKYLFRKEGQNVTLSCEQNLNHDAMYWYRQDPGQGLRLIYYSQIVNDFQKGDIAEGYSVSREKKESFPLTVTSAQKNPTAFYLCASSMGIREPAGSSYEQYFGPGTRLTVT.

This clone appeared a single time. The J gene is TRBJ2-1, the V gene TRBV5-1, with D perhaps matching TRBD2 (6 bases). V was trimmed by 2 bases and J by 8 bases, leaving 17 bases between them. Germline V CDR1 and CDR2: SGHRS, YFSETQ. There are 15 residues in the CDR3. As DNA, the CDR3 is TGCGCCAGCAGCTTAGGTTCTAGCCGCGGGGATGAGCAGTTCTTC. Translation gives CASSLGSSRGDEQFF.

The chain employs TRBV6-5 and TRBJ1-3, with D uncertain. Germline loops: CDR1 MNHEY, CDR2 SVGAGI. The CDR3 spans 11 residues. V gave up 7 bases and J gave up 4 bases, with 5 bases separating them. The CDR3 DNA follows: TGTGCCAGCAAGTCGGGAAACACCATATATTTT. Residues: CASKSGNTIYF.

A single count supports this clone. This chain links TRBV11-3 with TRBJ1-4; 8 bases line up with TRBD1. This CDR3 has 14 amino acids. J gave up 8 bases and V 2 bases, and 4 bases lay outside the gene matches. CDR1 SGHNT and CDR2 YENEEA come from the germline V gene. This CDR3 reads CASSLSGGDEKLFF. DNA of the CDR3: TGTGCCAGCAGCTTATCAGGGGGCGACGAAAAACTGTTTTTT.

The gene calls are TRBV6-5 and TRBJ1-5, with 10 bases fitting TRBD1. Germline-derived CDR1 and CDR2 are MNHEY and SVGAGI. The trim removed 8 bases at V and 7 bases at J, leaving 5 bases unmatched. This CDR3 contains 13 residues. The CDR3 reads CASRTGGGQPQHF. The CDR3 nucleotides read TGTGCCAGCCGGACAGGGGGTGGGCAGCCCCAGCATTTT.

The V and J genes are TRBV7-9 and TRBJ1-4, with D possibly TRBD1 on 5 matching bases. Trimming took 2 bases from V and 7 from J, leaving 17 bases between them. This CDR3 spans 16 amino acids. Germline values: CDR1 SEHNR, CDR2 FQNEAQ (reference sequence). CDR3 residues: CASSLSGTGNSEKLFF. DNA for the CDR3: TGTGCCAGCAGCTTATCGGGGACCGGGAACTCTGAAAAACTGTTTTTT.

This rearrangement joins TRBV4-1 to TRBJ2-7, with TRBD1 identical over 7 bases. Germline V gene sequence: CDR1 MGHRA, CDR2 YSYEKL. V lost 2 bases and J lost 1; bases outside the gene matches: 17. The CDR3 contains 19 residues. In DNA, the CDR3 is TGCGCCAGCAGCCAACCGGACAGGTTAATCTCCCCCCAGTCCTACGAGCAGTACTTC. Its protein product is CASSQPDRLISPQSYEQYF.

The chain links TRBV9 to TRBJ2-1; weak D call: TRBD2 (5 bases). The CDR3 is 13 amino acids. Germline CDR1 and CDR2: SGDLS and YYNGEE. V was pared by 1 base and J by 4 bases, with 6 bases between. CDR3 protein: CASSVSGYNEQFF. DNA for the CDR3: TGTGCCAGCAGCGTATCGGGGTACAATGAGCAGTTCTTC.

The chain links TRBV28 to TRBJ2-3, with no clear D. The CDR3 is made up of 15 amino acids. Germline lookup yields CDR1 MDHEN and CDR2 SYDVKM. V shed 6 bases and J shed 5 bases, with 18 bases lying between them. The CDR3 here is CASSSSGVVLDTQYF. CDR3 nucleotides: TGTGCCAGCAGCAGCTCGGGCGTGGTGCTAGATACGCAGTATTTT.

V usage is TRBV7-2 and J usage is TRBJ2-3; perhaps TRBD2 as D (5 bases). Per germline, CDR1 SGHTA and CDR2 FQGNSA. Trimming pared 1 base from V and 4 bases from J, leaving 12 bases between. This CDR3 contains 15 residues. CDR3 sequence reads: CASSLGGVGPDTQYF. CDR3 DNA: TGTGCCAGCAGCTTAGGGGGAGTAGGCCCAGATACGCAGTATTTT. The full variable domain, in which reference TRBV7-2 and TRBJ2-3 provide the parts outside the CDR3, is GAGVSQSPSNKVTEKGKDVELRCDPISGHTALYWYRQSLGQGLEFLIYFQGNSAPDKSGLPSDRFSAERTGGSVSTLTIQRTQQEDSAVYLCASSLGGVGPDTQYFGPGTRLTVL.

The gene calls are TRBV5-1 and TRBJ2-7; D is tentatively TRBD1 or TRBD2 (7 bases each). The CDR3 runs 14 residues. Germline CDR1 SGHRS, CDR2 YFSETQ. Trimming stripped 0 bases from V and 5 bases from J, with 12 bases between. Here the CDR3 DNA reads TGCGCCAGCAGCTTGGGCCAGGGGGGGGACGAGCAGTACTTC. It is translated as CASSLGQGGDEQYF. Complete variable domain (other parts from reference TRBV5-1 and TRBJ2-7): KAGVTQTPRYLIKTRGQQVTLSCSPISGHRSVSWYQQTPGQGLQFLFEYFSETQRNKGNFPGRFSGRQFSNSRSEMNVSTLELGDSALYLCASSLGQGGDEQYFGPGTRLTVT.

The chain is built from TRBV2 and TRBJ2-7, with D perhaps given as TRBD1 or TRBD2 (6 bases each). Trimming removed 5 bases at V and 13 bases at J, with 18 bases between. Looked up from germline, CDR1 is SNHLY and CDR2 is FYNNEI. The CDR3 is made up of 12 amino acids. In nucleotides, the CDR3 is TGTGCCAGCAGTACACCCGGGGGACACTTTTACTTC. It translates to CASSTPGGHFYF.

The chain uses TRBV3-1 (or the pseudogene TRBV3-2) and TRBJ2-3; the match to TRBD2 covers 8 bases. Germline-derived CDR1 and CDR2 are LGHDT and YNNKEL (reference sequence). V lost 2 bases, J lost 4 bases, and 5 bases stayed unmatched. The length of the CDR3 is 15 residues. CDR3 amino acids: CASSQSGSVPDTQYF. The CDR3 DNA reads TGTGCCAGCAGCCAAAGCGGGAGTGTGCCAGATACGCAGTATTTT.

This clone was observed once. This sequence joins TRBV6-6 and TRBJ2-7, with 13 bases fitting TRBD2. From germline, CDR1 is MNHNY and CDR2 SVGAGI (reference sequence). This CDR3 comprises 17 residues. V shed 8 bases, J shed 0 bases, and the junction held 10 bases outside the gene matches. The CDR3 sequence is CASRPGLAGRSSYEQYF. In DNA form, the CDR3 reads TGTGCCAGCCGTCCGGGACTAGCGGGACGAAGCTCCTACGAGCAGTACTTC.

The V gene is TRBV2, the J gene TRBJ1-1; 9 bases match TRBD1. Germline V lookup: CDR1 SNHLY, CDR2 FYNNEI. The CDR3 sequence is 15 residues long. Trimming cost V 6 bases and J 3 bases; bases outside gene matches: 8. CDR3 in DNA: TGTGCCAGCAGAGCGGGGACAGGGAAACACACTGAAGCTTTCTTT. It translates to CASRAGTGKHTEAFF. Using reference TRBV2 and TRBJ1-1 for the parts outside the CDR3, the full variable domain is EPEVTQTPSHQVTQMGQEVILRCVPISNHLYFYWYRQILGQKVEFLVSFYNNEISEKSEIFDDQFSVERPDGSNFTLKIRSTKLEDSAMYFCASRAGTGKHTEAFFGQGTRLTVV.

The V and J genes are TRBV6-5 and TRBJ2-1; TRBD2 matches 7 bases. V shed 10 bases and J 0 bases; nucleotides not matched to a gene: 9. Per germline, CDR1 MNHEY and CDR2 SVGAGI. There are 15 residues in the CDR3. In DNA form, the CDR3 reads TGTGCCACCTCCCCTAGCGGAAGCTCCTACAATGAGCAGTTCTTC. Protein product: CATSPSGSSYNEQFF.

V is TRBV29-1 and J is TRBJ2-3; tentatively, D is TRBD2 (5 bases). CDR3 length: 14 amino acids. V lost 7 bases, J lost 0 bases, and 14 bases lay in between. Germline V gene lookup returns CDR1 SQVTM and CDR2 ANQGSEA. The CDR3 nucleotides read TGCAGCGCAACCCCGGGAACTAGCACAGATACGCAGTATTTT. Protein product: CSATPGTSTDTQYF.

V usage is TRBV4-1 and J usage is TRBJ1-6; 7 positions agree with TRBD1. Per germline, CDR1 MGHRA and CDR2 YSYEKL. The CDR3 is 15 residues long. Trimming at V came to 6 bases and at J to 5 bases, leaving 7 bases not matched to a gene. In DNA form, the CDR3 reads TGCGCCAGCAGAATGTGGCAGGGGGATAATTCACCCCTCCACTTT. It yields the protein CASRMWQGDNSPLHF.

This chain joins TRBV5-1 and TRBJ1-1, with TRBD1 as a possible D gene (5 bases). The V end was cut by 1 base, the J end by 0 bases, with 13 bases between. The CDR3 contains 16 residues. CDR1 and CDR2 from the germline V gene are SGHRS and YFSETQ. The CDR3 spells CASSLRDSRMNTEAFF. The CDR3 nucleotides are TGCGCCAGCAGCTTGCGTGACAGCCGAATGAACACTGAAGCTTTCTTT.

The chain carries TRBV7-9 and TRBJ1-6, with D maybe TRBD1 (5 bases). Per the germline V gene, CDR1 is SEHNR and CDR2 is FQNEAQ (reference sequence). With 7 bases removed from V and 7 bases from J, the gap between germline ends came to 11 bases. The CDR3 length is 13 residues. The CDR3 sequence is CASTPGGNSPLHF. CDR3 sequence (DNA): TGTGCCAGCACCCCGGGGGGAAATTCACCCCTCCACTTT.

The gene calls are TRBV18 and TRBJ1-5; D not certain. CDR3 length: 16 residues. With 6 bases removed from V and 0 bases from J, the gap between germline ends came to 15 bases. Germline V gene data show CDR1 as KGHSH and CDR2 as LQKENI. CDR3 bases: TGTGCCAGCTCCCCTTTGCCCCGTTCTAGCAATCAGCCCCAGCATTTT. Protein product: CASSPLPRSSNQPQHF.

This clone was observed a single time. The chain links TRBV5-6 to TRBJ1-6, with 8 bases matching TRBD1. Per germline, CDR1 SGHDT and CDR2 YYEEEE. This CDR3 has 15 amino acids. V shed 1 base, J shed 9 bases, and the junction held 6 bases outside the gene matches. The CDR3 DNA sequence: TGTGCCAGCAGCTTGTGGGACAGGCCTTTTTCACCCCTCCACTTT. Translated: CASSLWDRPFSPLHF.

This clone came up once. The chain links TRBV15 to TRBJ2-5, with D uncertain. Germline V gene sequence: CDR1 LNHNV, CDR2 YYDKDF (reference sequence). Trimming cost V 0 bases and J 1 base, with 9 bases left between them. CDR3 size: 15 residues. CDR3 sequence (DNA): TGTGCCACCAGCAGAGATCCCGGGTCCCAAGAGACCCAGTACTTC. Residues: CATSRDPGSQETQYF.

V and J are TRBV4-1 and TRBJ1-2; D not resolved. Germline loops: CDR1 MGHRA, CDR2 YSYEKL. V lost 3 bases to trimming and J lost 12 bases, with 17 bases between them. This CDR3 spans 13 amino acids. CDR3 region: CASSQLDRSANTF. CDR3 coding DNA: TGCGCCAGCAGCCAGCTGGACCGCAGTGCTAACACCTTC.

The chain is built from TRBV4-2 and TRBJ1-4, with unresolved D. From germline, CDR1 is LGHNA and CDR2 YNFKEQ. Trimming pared 0 bases from V and 0 bases from J, leaving 5 bases between. The CDR3 consists of 15 residues. The CDR3 sequence: CASSQDFATNEKLFF. For the CDR3, the DNA is TGTGCCAGCAGCCAAGACTTTGCAACTAATGAAAAACTGTTTTTT.

The chain is built from TRBV6-5 and TRBJ2-6; TRBD1 matches 8 bases. Germline V gene lookup returns CDR1 MNHEY and CDR2 SVGAGI. The CDR3 loop spans 16 amino acids. J lost 1 base, V lost 4 bases, and 3 bases had no gene match. This CDR3 reads CASSSWTGSGANVLTF. The CDR3 coding sequence is TGTGCCAGCAGTTCCTGGACAGGGTCTGGGGCCAACGTCCTGACTTTC.